One TCR beta chain is described in this entry. The target of this receptor is not known. Base qualities are not recorded, but no much larger clone differs from it by a single base. Checkpoint therapy began 14 to 28 days after autologous transplant, with ipilimumab given at 1 mg/kg intravenously on day 1 of selected weeks. Patients received nivolumab at 3 mg/kg intravenously on day 1 of weeks 1, 4, 7, 10, and every two weeks through week 26. This was a Phase Ib clinical trial that tested ipilimumab plus nivolumab, given as combined checkpoint inhibition, for consolidation following autologous stem cell transplantation. The sample belongs to a study of ipilimumab plus nivolumab after autologous stem cell transplantation (dated by TCRdb to the early 2020s). Background on the whole study: A median of about 5 ipilimumab doses and roughly eight nivolumab doses was received by trial patients. The intent-to-treat population of the trial was made up of about 37 patients. Primary refractory and relapsed disease were included in the DLBCL cohort, with 18-month progression-free survival of 85.7% and 28.6%, respectively. The trial enrolled patients with high-risk diffuse large B cell lymphoma, mature T cell lymphoma, or multiple myeloma undergoing autologous transplant. General study outcomes and caveats: The authors concluded that, as post-transplant consolidation, combined checkpoint inhibition appeared tolerable. Per the authors, a biologic rationale for further study of the post-transplant checkpoint inhibition approach was offered by T cell receptor repertoire, regulatory T cell phenotype and gut microbiota profiles.

The method behind the library was the immunoSEQ multiplex PCR assay. TCRdb retrieved this table from immuneACCESS and kept in-frame rearrangements only. Not all clones are present; in checked studies, unresolved V genes account for under half, and no reason is known for the remainder. Recorded for this sample are around 19,000 clones; 81% of them occurred a single time. The top ten clonotypes cover around 6.8% of the sample. Relative to germline, V is 1 base shorter and J is 0 bases shorter, with 3 bases between their ends. The germline V gene specifies SGDLS as CDR1 and YYNGEE as CDR2. Including cysteine and phenylalanine, the CDR3 has 13 amino acids. Of all the DNA, just the CDR3 is kept, 39 bases in frame from base 1.

This clonotype was obtained from a male donor with diffuse large B-cell lymphoma. The chain is made from TRBV9 and TRBJ2-3; the D gene cannot be resolved reliably. The starting material was PBMCs, obtained in a trial of ipilimumab plus nivolumab as post-transplant consolidation. The CDR3 has the sequence CASSVSSTDTQYF. In nucleotides, the sequence is TGTGCCAGCAGCGTATCTAGCACAGATACGCAGTATTTT.